This T cell receptor (beta chain) is drawn from a study of T-cell memory formation after mild COVID-19. Study-wide findings and caveats: That cross-reactive memory joined was suggested by some responding clones appearing in pre-infection memory. SARS-CoV-2 specificity of second-wave clones peaking day 37 was unconfirmed.

V lost 3 bases and J lost 0, with 2 bases in between. Germline V gene data show CDR1 as MGHDK and CDR2 as SYGVNS. The CDR3 is 12 residues long. Remarks on this clonotype: The antigen is undetermined.

5'RACE with constant-segment primers built TCRalpha and TCRbeta cDNA libraries with UMIs. Via MiXCR, TCRdb re-called the 5' RACE reads, giving one row per CDR3 protein. Of fewer than 200,000 distinct CDR3 sequences detected, over 10% appear once; the ten largest clones hold about 3.3%. The sequence was obtained from a man between 18 and 35 years old who had mild COVID-19 (a few samples of this study predate the infection). Cell type and time point are not known. J is TRBJ1-2 and V is TRBV25-1; D is uncertain. The sample taken for sequencing was PBMCs or a T cell subset sorted from them (not recorded which). The CDR3 region is CASSEPNYGYTF. The DNA for the CDR3 is TGTGCCAGCAGTGAGCCTAACTATGGCTACACCTTC.